Listed below are T cell receptor beta chains from one sample, sequenced in a study of CD8+ T cells in alopecia areata. Generated by immunoSEQ multiplex PCR, the TCRdb table keeps only in-frame clones and is missing some. The table lists around 190,000 clones, about 65% of them singletons, with under 1.5% in the top ten. The source material was CD4+ T cells sorted from blood, sampled between weeks 47 and 50, from a patient treated with tofacitinib. The receptors come from a human donor with alopecia areata. Both conserved end residues are part of each CDR3. The D gene is left open where the match is weak. Where a row states a size, it is once, few, many or the class of an expanded clone; other rows omit it.

D gene,clone size,J gene,V gene,CDR3 DNA,CDR3 protein
TRBD2,.,TRBJ2-5,TRBV27,TGTGCCAGCAGTTCCAGCGGGGCGGAAACCCAGTACTTC,CASSSSGAETQYF
.,.,TRBJ1-2,TRBV9,TGTGCCAGCAGCGTGCTCGAGGGGTCTGGCTACACCTTC,CASSVLEGSGYTF
.,.,TRBJ1-6,TRBV2,TGTGCCAGCAAAGTTGGTAATTCACCCCTCCACTTT,CASKVGNSPLHF
.,.,TRBJ2-7,TRBV14,TGTGCCAGCAGCCACGGCTTCTACGAGCAGTACTTC,CASSHGFYEQYF
.,.,TRBJ2-3,TRBV29-1,TGCAGCGTTGCCAGCACAGATACGCAGTATTTT,CSVASTDTQYF
.,.,TRBJ1-2,TRBV30,TGTGCCTGGAGTGTAATACGGGGCTATGGCTACACCTTC,CAWSVIRGYGYTF
.,few,TRBJ1-6,TRBV2,TGTGCCAGCAGTGCAAGAGTTTCCTATAATTCACCCCTCCACTTT,CASSARVSYNSPLHF
.,few,TRBJ2-1,TRBV27,TGTGCCAGGAGCAGAGACAATGAGCAGTTCTTC,CARSRDNEQFF
.,.,TRBJ1-1,TRBV10-1,TGCGCCAGCAGTGAGAGGCAGGGGATGAACACTGAAGCTTTCTTT,CASSERQGMNTEAFF
.,.,TRBJ1-2,TRBV13,TGTGCCAGCAGCTTGAGATATGGCTACACCTTC,CASSLRYGYTF
TRBD1,.,TRBJ1-6,TRBV4-3,TGCGCCAGCAGCCTCGACAGGGGTAATTCACCCCTCCACTTT,CASSLDRGNSPLHF
.,.,TRBJ1-4,TRBV29-1,TGCAGCGGTTCGGACACGGCGGAGGAAAAACTGTTTTTT,CSGSDTAEEKLFF
.,.,TRBJ1-6,TRBV6-6,TGTGCCAGCAGGATATGGACGGATAATTCACCCCTCCACTTT,CASRIWTDNSPLHF
.,.,TRBJ2-5,TRBV6-5,TGTGCCAGCGGTCCAACATACAGGAGCCAAGAGACCCAGTACTTC,CASGPTYRSQETQYF
.,few,TRBJ2-2,TRBV10-3,TGTGCCATCAGGCCGGGGCAGCGGACCGGGGAGCTGTTTTTT,CAIRPGQRTGELFF
TRBD1,.,TRBJ1-6,TRBV6-6,TGTGCCAGCAGCCCGGGACAGGGAAATTCACCCCTCCACTTT,CASSPGQGNSPLHF
.,.,TRBJ1-1,TRBV29-1,TGCAGCGCGTTAGGAAGATGGGGGGAAACTGAAGCTTTCTTT,CSALGRWGETEAFF
.,.,TRBJ2-2,TRBV6-5,TGTGCCAGCAGTTCGGGACGGAGATTTAACACCGGGGAGCTGTTTTTT,CASSSGRRFNTGELFF
TRBD1,.,TRBJ2-5,TRBV6-1,TGTGCCAGCAGCGACAGGGGAGAGACCCAGTACTTC,CASSDRGETQYF
TRBD2,.,TRBJ2-3,TRBV11-2,TGTGCCAGCAGCCCCCGCGCTAGCGGACGCACAGATACGCAGTATTTT,CASSPRASGRTDTQYF
.,.,TRBJ2-5,TRBV29-1,TGCAGCGTTGCGGGAACTGGAATGGAGACCCAGTACTTC,CSVAGTGMETQYF
TRBD2,few,TRBJ2-2,TRBV7-7,TGTGCCAGCAGCCCTCGGACTAGCGGGGGATCGAACACCGGGGAGCTGTTTTTT,CASSPRTSGGSNTGELFF
.,.,TRBJ2-2,TRBV30,TGTGCCTGGACCTTACCTGGGACGGTGAACACCGGGGAGCTGTTTTTT,CAWTLPGTVNTGELFF
.,once,TRBJ1-4,TRBV6-5,TGTGCCAGCAGAGGCAACAGACACAATGAAAAACTGTTTTTT,CASRGNRHNEKLFF
.,.,TRBJ1-2,TRBV29-1,TGCAGCGTTGGGGCAGAAGGGGCCGGAACCTATGGCTACACCTTC,CSVGAEGAGTYGYTF
.,.,TRBJ1-6,TRBV30,TGTGCCTGGAGTGTACCTCAACAGGGCCGATATTCACCCCTCCACTTT,CAWSVPQQGRYSPLHF
.,.,TRBJ2-7,TRBV18,TGTGCCAGCTCACCACCAGGGAGTTACGAGCAGTACTTC,CASSPPGSYEQYF
.,many,TRBJ1-1,TRBV19,TGTGCCAGTAGTTCGTACGGGGGGGCCACTGAAGCTTTCTTT,CASSSYGGATEAFF
.,.,TRBJ1-5,TRBV30,TGTGCCTGGGAAGGGGGGGAGGGTCAGCCCCAGCATTTT,CAWEGGEGQPQHF
.,few,TRBJ2-6,TRBV7-9,TGTGCCAGCAGCCCTGACGGCTCTGGGGCCAACGTCCTGACTTTC,CASSPDGSGANVLTF
TRBD1,.,TRBJ2-1,TRBV7-8,TGTGCCAGCAGCCCCCCCGGGACAGGAGACAATGAGCAGTTCTTC,CASSPPGTGDNEQFF
.,.,TRBJ1-6,TRBV4-3,TGCGCCAGCAGCCAAGCCCCCCGGGCCGACGCAACAACGGTGGGTTCACCCCTCCACTTT,CASSQAPRADATTVGSPLHF
TRBD2,.,TRBJ2-7,TRBV4-1,TGCGCCAGCAGCCGAACCATGACTAGCGGAACCTACGAGCAGTACTTC,CASSRTMTSGTYEQYF
.,.,TRBJ1-1,TRBV30,TGTGCCTGGATCTCGTCCTTCAGCGTTAACACTGAAGCTTTCTTT,CAWISSFSVNTEAFF
.,.,TRBJ2-3,TRBV25-1,TGTGCCAGCAGTGAGGTTTCACTGGCAGATACGCAGTATTTT,CASSEVSLADTQYF
.,.,TRBJ2-2,TRBV7-2,TGTGCCAGCAGCTTATTGACTAGTACGGTCACCGGGGAGCTGTTTTTT,CASSLLTSTVTGELFF
.,.,TRBJ1-2,TRBV11-2,TGTGCCAGCAGATTACGACCGCAGGGCCGCTACACCTTC,CASRLRPQGRYTF